This passage covers 11 T cell receptor beta chains from one sample sequenced in a study of T cell repertoires in cytomegalovirus infection. No cognate antigen is known for these TCRs. TCRdb called the reads again in MiXCR, with one record for every CDR3 protein. The sample consists of some 500,000 distinct CDR3 sequences, roughly 42% of them appearing once. The sample in question was cultured PBMCs, obtained from culture after CMV antigen stimulation. These receptors originate from a human donor in good health (CMV status not recorded). Some clones in this sample may be carry-over from other donors' samples.

V gene TRBV4-1 combines with J gene TRBJ2-7, with 11 bases lining up with TRBD2. Looked up from germline, CDR1 is MGHRA and CDR2 is YSYEKL. V dropped 2 bases and J dropped 5; count of bases not matched to a gene: 5. The CDR3 runs to 15 residues. The CDR3 DNA is TGCGCCAGCAGCCAATTAGCGGGAGGGGTCCACGAGCAGTACTTC. It specifies CASSQLAGGVHEQYF.

This chain joins TRBV6-2 or TRBV6-3 and TRBJ2-5, with D possibly being TRBD2 (5 bases). Per the germline V gene, CDR1 is MNHEY and CDR2 is SVGEGT. The CDR3 consists of 14 residues. V gave up 0 bases and J gave up 7 bases, with 12 bases separating them. The CDR3 sequence is CASSYSRAVGTQYF. The CDR3 DNA is TGTGCCAGCAGTTACTCGAGGGCCGTGGGGACCCAGTACTTC.

This clonotype was recorded a few times. The V and J genes are TRBV7-2 and TRBJ2-5, with TRBD2 as a possible D gene (7 bases). The CDR3 extends over 17 amino acids. Germline lookup yields CDR1 SGHTA and CDR2 FQGNSA. V lost 5 bases and J 5 bases, leaving 24 bases between the germline ends. The DNA for the CDR3 is TGTGCCAGCAGCACACACCTACCGGGGGGCCCAGGGGAGACCCAGTACTTC. It codes for CASSTHLPGGPGETQYF.

At least ten counts were recorded for this clonotype. The rearrangement joins TRBV7-6 to TRBJ2-1; D ambiguous. Germline assignment: CDR1 SGHVS and CDR2 FNYEAQ. Between the trimmed V and J ends, which lost 1 base and 2 bases, there was a span of 9 bases. This CDR3 spans 15 amino acids. The CDR3 is CASSLGRRTYNEQFF. The CDR3 nucleotides are TGTGCCAGCAGCTTAGGTAGAAGAACCTACAATGAGCAGTTCTTC.

This clonotype was seen a handful of times. The J gene is TRBJ2-5, the V gene TRBV12-3 or TRBV12-4, with D possibly being TRBD1 (6 bases). V was shortened by 1 base and J by 5 bases, with 14 bases between the two germline ends. The CDR3 is made up of 15 amino acids. CDR3 residues: CASSLESGVGETQYF. DNA for the CDR3: TGTGCCAGCAGTTTAGAGTCAGGGGTCGGCGAGACCCAGTACTTC.

The gene calls are TRBV10-3 and TRBJ1-2; D may be TRBD1 (5 bases). Trimming stripped 11 bases from V and 5 bases from J, with 18 bases between. Germline V gene lookup returns CDR1 ENHRY and CDR2 SYGVKD. The CDR3 sequence is 13 residues long. In DNA form, the CDR3 reads TGTGCCGGGGCTCCGGGCCCGGGGTATGGCTACACCTTC. Amino acids: CAGAPGPGYGYTF.

The chain recombines TRBV4-1 with TRBJ1-1, with TRBD1 matching 7 bases. CDR1 and CDR2 from the germline V gene are MGHRA and YSYEKL. This CDR3 comprises 15 residues. V dropped 1 base and J dropped 5; count of bases not matched to a gene: 7. The CDR3 is CASSQVSAGGTEAFF. The CDR3 region has the DNA TGCGCCAGCAGCCAAGTTTCCGCAGGGGGGACTGAAGCTTTCTTT.

A few counts support this clonotype. J is TRBJ1-2 and V is TRBV18; 8 bases fit TRBD1. Germline V gene sequence: CDR1 KGHSH, CDR2 LQKENI. The CDR3 runs to 15 residues. V gave up 0 bases and J gave up 3 bases; unmatched junction bases: 3. The CDR3 here is CASSPPTGAHYGYTF. The DNA of the CDR3 is TGTGCCAGCTCACCACCGACAGGGGCCCACTATGGCTACACCTTC.

The J gene is TRBJ2-3, the V gene TRBV7-2, with a tentative D call TRBD2 (7 bases). CDR1 is SGHTA and CDR2 is FQGNSA in the germline V gene. The germline V and J ends were trimmed by 3 bases and 6 bases, with 16 bases remaining between them. The CDR3 has 15 amino acids. CDR3 sequence: CASSLARGAGDTQYF. The CDR3 DNA is TGTGCCAGCAGCTTGGCCCGGGGGGCGGGGGATACGCAGTATTTT.

The rearrangement links TRBV5-1 to TRBJ2-2, with D hard to call. Between the trimmed V and J ends, which lost 4 bases and 4 bases, there was a span of 11 bases. The CDR3 covers 14 residues. Germline V gives CDR1 SGHRS, CDR2 YFSETQ. CDR3 region: CASSLRPITGELFF. The DNA of the CDR3 is TGCGCCAGCAGCCTTAGACCGATCACCGGGGAGCTGTTTTTT.

The gene calls are TRBV6-6 and TRBJ1-6; 7 bases fit TRBD1. Germline V gene lookup returns CDR1 MNHNY and CDR2 SVGAGI (reference sequence). V lost 6 bases to trimming and J lost 7 bases; unmatched junction nucleotides: 12. This CDR3 is built from 16 residues. CDR3 amino acids: CASSEEGGGQNSPLHF. The CDR3 nucleotides read TGTGCCAGCAGCGAAGAGGGAGGGGGCCAGAATTCACCCCTCCACTTT.